The clone carrying this T cell receptor (beta chain) has just a few counts. This specimen belongs to a study of T cells after yellow fever vaccination. TCRdb reprocessed the 5' RACE reads via MiXCR and lists one record per CDR3 protein. The sample includes around 360,000 distinct CDR3 sequences, 11% seen only once; the top ten take 15% to 20%. The germline V gene encodes CDR1 KGHDR and CDR2 SFDVKD. V gave up 6 bases and J gave up 0 bases; unmatched junction bases: 13. This CDR3 region has 18 residues. The material sequenced was PBMCs, taken on the day of the first yellow fever vaccination. V is TRBV24-1 and J is TRBJ2-1, with 7 bases aligning to TRBD1. The TCR sequence derives from a man aged 18 to 29 who received the YFV17D yellow fever vaccine. The chain's CDR3 is CATSPPLDRARSYNEQFF. The CDR3 DNA reads TGTGCCACCAGTCCCCCTTTAGACAGGGCACGCTCCTACAATGAGCAGTTCTTC.